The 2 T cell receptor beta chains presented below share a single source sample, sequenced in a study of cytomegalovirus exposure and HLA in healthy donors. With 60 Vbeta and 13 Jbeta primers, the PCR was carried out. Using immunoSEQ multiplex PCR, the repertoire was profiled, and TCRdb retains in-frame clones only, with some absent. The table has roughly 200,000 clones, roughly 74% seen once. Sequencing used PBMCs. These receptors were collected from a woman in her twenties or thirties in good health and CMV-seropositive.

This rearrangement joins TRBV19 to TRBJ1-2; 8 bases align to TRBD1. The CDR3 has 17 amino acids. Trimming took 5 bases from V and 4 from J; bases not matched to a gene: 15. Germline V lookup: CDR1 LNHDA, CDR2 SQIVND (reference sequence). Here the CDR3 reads CASSFQTGAETLYGYTF. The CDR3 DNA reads TGTGCCAGTAGTTTCCAGACAGGGGCCGAAACTCTCTATGGCTACACCTTC.

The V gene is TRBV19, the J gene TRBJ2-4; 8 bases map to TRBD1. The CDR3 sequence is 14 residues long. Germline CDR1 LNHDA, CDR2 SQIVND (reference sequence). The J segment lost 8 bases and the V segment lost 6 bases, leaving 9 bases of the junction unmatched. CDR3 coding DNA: TGTGCCAGTAGCCGGACAGGGTTTAGGGACATTCAGTACTTC. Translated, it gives CASSRTGFRDIQYF.